This T cell receptor beta chain was profiled in a study of spatial heterogeneity in lung cancer. Study-level information: Beta-chain sequences consistently outnumbered alpha-chain sequences in detection. The study found that TCR transcript counts in tumor regions correlated strongly with a matched bulk RNA-seq T cell module score. The study's findings and limits: Counts that tracked tumor mutation counts were those of expanded intratumoral alpha and beta TCRs.

Every cDNA TCR molecule received its own unique molecular identifier. TCRdb recomputed calls from the 5' RACE reads with MiXCR, one row per CDR3 protein. This sample yields thousands of distinct CDR3 sequences, of which roughly an eighth are seen a single time; 13% to 15% belongs to the top ten. The CDR3 is 14 residues long. The ends were cut back, 3 bases at V and 1 base at J, with 10 bases in the middle. In this sample, this clonotype turned up many times. Its antigen is not known. This beta chain is a stray read from a library made for alpha chains; its abundance is not meaningful. The time point here: sample taken at primary tumor resection. The input material, whole RNA from tumor, nontumor lung or frozen PBMC, was sequenced unsorted.

This sample comprised lung tumor tissue, obtained at surgery. The receptor's source is a male donor with early-stage non-small cell lung cancer. V gene TRBV12-3 or TRBV12-4 combines with J gene TRBJ2-7, with D unresolved. As DNA, the CDR3 is TGTGCCAGCAGTTTCAATGTTGGATCCTACGAGCAGTACTTC. It codes for CASSFNVGSYEQYF.